This T cell receptor beta chain was sequenced in a study of blood T cell repertoires in COVID-19. This clone came up once. CDR3 length: 16 residues. The germline V gene encodes CDR1 SGHVS and CDR2 FQNEAQ. V dropped 7 bases and J dropped 3; count of bases not matched to a gene: 10. Using immunoSEQ multiplex PCR, the repertoire was profiled, and TCRdb retains in-frame clones only, with some absent. The data hold roughly 160,000 clones, with 75% to 90% observed a single time. The sample comprised PBMCs or T cells enriched from blood (not recorded which). The receptor was derived from an older woman who had recovered from COVID-19. The chain employs TRBV7-8 and TRBJ2-1, with 9 bases lining up with TRBD2. This CDR3 is CASIPAGLAGYNEQFF. CDR3 in DNA: TGTGCCAGCATCCCAGCGGGACTAGCCGGCTACAATGAGCAGTTCTTC.